This TCR beta chain is from a study of T-cell memory formation after mild COVID-19. Notes on the study in general: Chiefly within CM and EM were the contracting CD4+ clones; CD8+ ones were within EMRA.

The CDR3 is 15 residues long. V lost 5 bases to trimming and J lost 4 bases, with 16 bases between them. Remarks on this clonotype: Antigen unknown.

TCRdb fed the 5' RACE reads into MiXCR, producing one record per CDR3 protein. Altogether roughly 280,000 distinct CDR3 sequences are present, roughly 8.2% being singletons, with the ten largest covering 20% to 25%. The rearrangement joins TRBV12-3 or TRBV12-4 to TRBJ2-3, with D perhaps TRBD1 (6 bases). The specimen was PBMCs or a T cell subset sorted from them (not recorded which). The receptor was isolated from a man between 18 and 29 years old who had mild COVID-19 (a few samples of this study predate the infection). Cell type and time point are not known. CDR3 in amino acids: CASSPWDILADTQYF. The CDR3 DNA reads TGTGCCAGCAGTCCTTGGGACATTTTGGCAGATACGCAGTATTTT.